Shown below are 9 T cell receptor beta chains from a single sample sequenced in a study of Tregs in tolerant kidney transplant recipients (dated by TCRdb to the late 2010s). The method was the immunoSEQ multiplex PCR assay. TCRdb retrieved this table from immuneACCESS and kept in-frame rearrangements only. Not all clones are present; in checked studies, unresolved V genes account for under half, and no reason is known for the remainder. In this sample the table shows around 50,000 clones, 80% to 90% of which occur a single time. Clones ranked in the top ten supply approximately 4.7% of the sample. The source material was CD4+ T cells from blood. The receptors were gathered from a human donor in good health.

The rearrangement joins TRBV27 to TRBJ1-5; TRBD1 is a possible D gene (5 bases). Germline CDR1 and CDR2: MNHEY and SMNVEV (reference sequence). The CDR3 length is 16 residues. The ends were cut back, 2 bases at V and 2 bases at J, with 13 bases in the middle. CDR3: CASSLRGTWGNQPQHF. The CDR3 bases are TGTGCCAGCAGTTTAAGAGGGACCTGGGGCAATCAGCCCCAGCATTTT.

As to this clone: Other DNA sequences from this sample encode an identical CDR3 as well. The CDR3 DNA reads as TGTGCCAGCAGCTTAGGGACGTCCAACAATGAGCAGTTCTTC. Translation: CASSLGTSNNEQFF. The chain couples TRBV7-3 to TRBJ2-1; D tentatively reads TRBD1 or TRBD2 (5 bases each). CDR3 length: 14 amino acids. Looked up from germline, CDR1 is SGHTA and CDR2 is FQGTGA. The germline V and J ends were trimmed by 2 bases and 5 bases, with 10 bases remaining between them. The full variable domain, completed using reference TRBV7-3 and TRBJ2-1, is GAGVSQTPSNKVTEKGKYVELRCDPISGHTALYWYRQSLGQGPEFLIYFQGTGAADDSGLPNDRFFAVRPEGSVSTLKIQRTERGDSAVYLCASSLGTSNNEQFFGPGTRLTVL.

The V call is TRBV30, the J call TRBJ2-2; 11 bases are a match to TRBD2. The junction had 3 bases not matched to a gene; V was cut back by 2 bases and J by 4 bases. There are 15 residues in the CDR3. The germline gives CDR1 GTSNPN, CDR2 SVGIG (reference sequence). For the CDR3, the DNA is TGTGCCTGGAGTAATAGCGGGAGGGCCACCGGGGAGCTGTTTTTT. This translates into CAWSNSGRATGELFF.

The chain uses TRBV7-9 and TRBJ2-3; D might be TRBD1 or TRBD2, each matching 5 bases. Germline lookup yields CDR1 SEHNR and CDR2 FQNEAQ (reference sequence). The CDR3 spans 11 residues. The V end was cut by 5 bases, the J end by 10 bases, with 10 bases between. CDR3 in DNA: TGTGCCAGCAGCCCTGGGGACCCGCAGTATTTT. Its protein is CASSPGDPQYF.

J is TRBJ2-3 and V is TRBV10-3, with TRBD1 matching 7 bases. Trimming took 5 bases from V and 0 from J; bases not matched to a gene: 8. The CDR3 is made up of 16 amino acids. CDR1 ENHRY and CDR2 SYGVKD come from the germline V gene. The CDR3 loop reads CAISIRGSGSTDTQYF. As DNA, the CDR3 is TGTGCCATCAGTATCAGGGGGAGTGGGAGCACAGATACGCAGTATTTT.

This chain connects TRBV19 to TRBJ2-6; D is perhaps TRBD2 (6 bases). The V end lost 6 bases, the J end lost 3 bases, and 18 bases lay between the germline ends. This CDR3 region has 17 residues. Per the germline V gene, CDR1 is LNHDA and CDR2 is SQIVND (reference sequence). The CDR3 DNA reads TGTGCCAGTAGCTTCGTTATCGGGGGAAGTGGGGCCAACGTCCTGACTTTC. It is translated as CASSFVIGGSGANVLTF.

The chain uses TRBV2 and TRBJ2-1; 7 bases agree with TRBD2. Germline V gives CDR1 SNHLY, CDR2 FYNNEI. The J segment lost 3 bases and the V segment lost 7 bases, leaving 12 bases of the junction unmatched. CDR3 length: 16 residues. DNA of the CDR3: TGTGCCAGCATTTTCTTAGCGGGTAATTACTACAATGAGCAGTTCTTC. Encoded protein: CASIFLAGNYYNEQFF.

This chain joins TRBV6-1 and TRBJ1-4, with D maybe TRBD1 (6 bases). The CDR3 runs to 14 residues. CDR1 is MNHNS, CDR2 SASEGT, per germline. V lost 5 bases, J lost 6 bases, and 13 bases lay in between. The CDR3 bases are TGTGCCAGCAGTCTGGACAGATTCTATGAAAAACTGTTTTTT. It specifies CASSLDRFYEKLFF.

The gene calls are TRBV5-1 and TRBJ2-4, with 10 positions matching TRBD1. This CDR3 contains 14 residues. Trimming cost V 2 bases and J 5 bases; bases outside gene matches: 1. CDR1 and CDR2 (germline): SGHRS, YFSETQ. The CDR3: CASSFGTGENIQYF. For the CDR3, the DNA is TGCGCCAGCAGCTTCGGGACAGGGGAAAACATTCAGTACTTC.